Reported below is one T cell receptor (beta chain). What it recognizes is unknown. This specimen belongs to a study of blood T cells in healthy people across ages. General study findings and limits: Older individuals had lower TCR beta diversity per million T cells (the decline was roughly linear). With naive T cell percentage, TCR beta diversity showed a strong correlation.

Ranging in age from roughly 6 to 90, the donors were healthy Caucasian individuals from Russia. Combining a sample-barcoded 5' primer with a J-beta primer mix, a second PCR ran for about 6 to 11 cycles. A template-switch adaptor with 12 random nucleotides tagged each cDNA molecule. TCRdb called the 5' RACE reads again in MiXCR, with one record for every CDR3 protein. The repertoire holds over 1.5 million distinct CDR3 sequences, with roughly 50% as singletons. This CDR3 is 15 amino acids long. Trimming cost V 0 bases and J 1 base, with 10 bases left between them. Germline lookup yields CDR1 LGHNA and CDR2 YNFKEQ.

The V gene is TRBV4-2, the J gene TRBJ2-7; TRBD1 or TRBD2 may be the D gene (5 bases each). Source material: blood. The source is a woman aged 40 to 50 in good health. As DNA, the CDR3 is TGTGCCAGCAGCCAAGATGGGACCTATTCCTACGAGCAGTACTTC. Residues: CASSQDGTYSYEQYF.